The text below deals with one TCR beta chain. In this sample, this clonotype turned up a few times. Its antigen specificity is not known. Per-base quality was not reported, and no clone a single base away is much larger than it. From a lookup of the germline V gene, CDR1 and CDR2 are SGHVS and FNYEAQ. V drops 1 base and J drops 5 bases, leaving 6 bases in between. Taken from cysteine to phenylalanine, the CDR3 has 14 residues. The only DNA kept is the CDR3, 42 bases in frame from the first base. These data originate in a study of T-cell memory formation after mild COVID-19 (dated by TCRdb to 2020 to 2023). Some background on the complete study: TCR sequence clusters from the two donors were found to be largely donor specific. Longitudinal TCRalpha and TCRbeta repertoire sequencing tracked T-cell clones expanding and contracting after mild COVID-19 in a couple of donors. Two young, previously healthy adult volunteers, one female and one male, were included in the cohort.

Ficoll-Paque density gradient centrifugation was used to isolate PBMCs. Reads for this sample came from an Illumina NovaSeq 6000. cDNA libraries for TCRalpha and TCRbeta were prepared by 5'RACE using constant-segment primers, with sample barcodes and unique molecular identifiers added. Trizol reagent was used to extract RNA from every sample. The libraries were amplified in two PCR steps, and the second step added a second sample barcode and Illumina TruSeq adapters. Libraries were sequenced on an Illumina NovaSeq with 2 x 150 bp paired-end reads. On the study's bioinformatics: Demultiplexing of reads and collapsing into UMI-guided consensus sequences were performed with migec v1.2.7. With mixcr v2.1.11, UMI consensuses were aligned to TRA and TRB V and J templates and assembled into clonotypes. A clonotype was counted as expanded or contracted only if both edgeR and NoisET called the change significant, with noise models trained on biological replicates. For edgeR calls, the thresholds were a false discovery rate-adjusted p below 0.01 and a log2 fold-change of 1. As an exploratory analysis of dynamics, max-normalized trajectories of the 1000 most abundant clonotypes were examined with PCA combined with hierarchical clustering. Each responding clone was given a CD4 or CD8 phenotype based on the CD4+ and CD8+ repertoires, which had been sequenced separately. TCRdb applied fastp at Q25 and MiXCR to the public reads, then kept only in-frame beta chains. Merged by CDR3 protein, the rows form single entries marked with the most common genes and DNA. TCRdb, not the authors, supplied the V and J calls. The table for this sample lists 250,000 or so distinct CDR3 sequences; around 17% of them were counted only once. Together, the top ten hold roughly 23% of the sample.

Findings and caveats that apply to the study as a whole: Whether the second-wave clones peaking on day 37 were SARS-CoV-2 specific was not confirmed. Balanced CD4/CD8 phenotypes were observed for clones contracting from day 15 to 85, whereas a bias towards CD4+ was observed for a second wave of clones expanding from day 15 to 37. Some responding clones were detected in pre-infection memory, suggesting pre-existing cross-reactive memory T cells joined the SARS-CoV-2 response. The study included only two mild cases, and larger cohorts that include severe cases with pre-infection samples were judged to be necessary. Contracting CD4+ clones turned up mainly in the CM and EM memory subsets, whereas EMRA was where CD8+ clones were enriched.

The sequenced sample consisted of PBMCs or a T cell subset sorted from them (not recorded which). This receptor was taken from a man between 18 and 35 years old who had mild COVID-19 (a few samples of this study predate the infection). The sample titles of this study are shuffled in the database, so cell type and time point are left out; the donor was told from shared clones. Recombination joined TRBV7-6 with TRBJ1-6; the D gene is not confidently resolved. In nucleotides, the sequence is TGTGCCAGCAGCTTAGGGGGTAATAATTCACCCCTCCACTTT. This gives the protein CASSLGGNNSPLHF.